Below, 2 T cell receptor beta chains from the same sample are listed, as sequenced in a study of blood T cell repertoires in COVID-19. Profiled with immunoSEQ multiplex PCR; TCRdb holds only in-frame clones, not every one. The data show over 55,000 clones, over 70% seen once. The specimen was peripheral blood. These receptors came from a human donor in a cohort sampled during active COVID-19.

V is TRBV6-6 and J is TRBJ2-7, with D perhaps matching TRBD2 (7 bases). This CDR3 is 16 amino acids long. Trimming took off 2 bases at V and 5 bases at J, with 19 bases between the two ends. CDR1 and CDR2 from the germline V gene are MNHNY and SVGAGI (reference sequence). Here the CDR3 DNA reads TGTGCCAGCAGTTACCGGGGTATAGGGGGGGTGAACGAGCAGTACTTC. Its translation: CASSYRGIGGVNEQYF.

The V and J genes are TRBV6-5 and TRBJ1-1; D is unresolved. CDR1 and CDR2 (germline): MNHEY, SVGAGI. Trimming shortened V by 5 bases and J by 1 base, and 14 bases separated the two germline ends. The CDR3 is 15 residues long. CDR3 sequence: CASSPERESNTEAFF. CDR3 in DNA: TGTGCCAGCAGTCCCGAGCGGGAATCGAACACTGAAGCTTTCTTT.